The following is a TCR beta chain sequence with its context. Antigen specificity is unknown. The sample comes from a study of graft-versus-host responses after intestinal transplantation. At the level of the study: Once they had received anti-thymocyte globulin induction, all recipients took tacrolimus and steroids for approximately 3 years.

Study results and limitations: In patients with graft-donor T cell macrochimerism, allograft graft-versus-host to host-versus-graft clonal ratios were high. Early post-transplant HvG declines tracked with peak circulating GvH clone levels.

Germline V gene data show CDR1 as SGHDN and CDR2 as FVKESK. The CDR3 consists of 14 residues. The V gene lost 4 bases and the J gene lost 5 bases, with 12 bases spanning the gap. Measured with immunoSEQ multiplex PCR; TCRdb has only the in-frame clones, and not every one. The sample shows roughly 85,000 clones, 91% of them seen only once. The source was unstimulated CD8+ T cells sorted from spleen or lymph node cells, collected before transplant. The rearrangement joins TRBV14 to TRBJ2-1, with D possibly being TRBD1 (6 bases). This TCR was sampled from a human donor who was the organ donor for an intestinal transplant. The CDR3 region has the DNA TGTGCCAGCAGCCCTCTAGCAGGGGACAATGAGCAGTTCTTC. This sequence encodes CASSPLAGDNEQFF.